Below, 13 T cell receptor beta chains from the same sample are listed, as sequenced in a study of cytomegalovirus exposure and HLA in healthy donors. TCRdb's table, derived via immunoSEQ multiplex PCR, lists solely in-frame clones and lacks some. The repertoire holds 200,000 to 250,000 clones, with around 86% as singletons. The source material was PBMCs. Every receptor here comes from a woman aged 18-29 years in good health and CMV-seropositive.

The J gene is TRBJ2-2, the V gene TRBV7-2; a possible D gene is TRBD2 (5 bases). The CDR3 has 17 residues. The germline CDR1 and CDR2 sequences are SGHTA and FQGNSA. V shed 5 bases and J shed 5 bases, with 21 bases lying between them. CDR3 nucleotides: TGTGCCAGCAGCCTAGGGCCAGGAGGTGTTGCAACCGGGGAGCTGTTTTTT. This translates into CASSLGPGGVATGELFF.

The chain is built from TRBV15 and TRBJ2-2; D might be TRBD1 (5 bases). The CDR3 runs to 15 residues. The V end lost 3 bases, the J end lost 1 base, and 9 bases lay between the germline ends. Germline V gene sequence: CDR1 LNHNV, CDR2 YYDKDF (reference sequence). CDR3 sequence: CATSSPRENTGELFF. CDR3 bases: TGTGCCACCAGCAGCCCCAGGGAGAACACCGGGGAGCTGTTTTTT.

In nucleotides, the CDR3 is TGTGCCAGTAGTTCCGGGGTAGCGACCTACGAGCAGTACTTC. It encodes CASSSGVATYEQYF. V usage is TRBV19 and J usage is TRBJ2-7, with D perhaps matching TRBD2 (5 bases). The CDR3 is 14 amino acids. The germline V gene has CDR1 LNHDA and CDR2 SQIVND (reference sequence). Trimming left V 5 bases short and J 2 bases short, with 13 bases between.

This chain joins TRBV5-1 and TRBJ2-7; D may be TRBD1 (6 bases). The length of the CDR3 is 15 residues. CDR1 and CDR2 from the germline V gene are SGHRS and YFSETQ. Trimming cost V 0 bases and J 8 bases, with 18 bases left between them. CDR3 protein: CASSLVADSIQQQYF. The DNA for the CDR3 is TGCGCCAGCAGCTTGGTGGCGGACAGCATCCAGCAGCAGTACTTC.

The gene calls are TRBV14 and TRBJ1-2; 9 nucleotides match TRBD1. With V trimmed by 4 bases and J by 4 bases, 7 bases remained unmatched. Germline V lookup: CDR1 SGHDN, CDR2 FVKESK. The CDR3 length is 15 residues. In DNA, the CDR3 is TGTGCCAGCAGCCCCCGGGACAGGGAGGGCTATGGCTACACCTTC. Translating gives CASSPRDREGYGYTF. The complete variable domain, with remaining parts taken from reference TRBV14 and TRBJ1-2, reads EAGVTQFPSHSVIEKGQTVTLRCDPISGHDNLYWYRRVMGKEIKFLLHFVKESKQDESGMPNNRFLAERTGGTYSTLKVQPAELEDSGVYFCASSPRDREGYGYTFGSGTRLTVV.

The chain recombines TRBV29-1 with TRBJ2-5; 8 nucleotides align to TRBD2. The CDR3 consists of 14 residues. V lost 6 bases, J lost 4 bases, and 10 bases stayed unmatched. Germline V CDR1 and CDR2: SQVTM, ANQGSEA. Written as DNA, the CDR3 is TGCAGCGTCGGAGGGGGGCTAGCGGGAGAGACCCAGTACTTC. This sequence encodes CSVGGGLAGETQYF.

V is TRBV5-1 and J is TRBJ2-1; 14 nucleotides match TRBD2. Germline CDR1 reads SGHRS; CDR2 reads YFSETQ. V gave up 5 bases and J gave up 6 bases; unmatched junction bases: 10. The CDR3 runs 17 residues. The CDR3 reads CASRVGTSGRTSNEQFF. The DNA for the CDR3 is TGCGCCAGCAGGGTTGGGACTAGCGGGAGAACGTCCAATGAGCAGTTCTTC.

The chain joins TRBV4-1 to TRBJ2-7, with TRBD2 matching 8 bases. V gave up 3 bases and J gave up 2 bases; unmatched junction bases: 6. Germline CDR1 is MGHRA and CDR2 is YSYEKL. CDR3 length: 15 amino acids. CDR3 DNA: TGCGCCAGCAGCCATCCGGGACTAGGACCCTACGAGCAGTACTTC. Its protein product is CASSHPGLGPYEQYF.

V and J are TRBV14 and TRBJ2-7, with TRBD2 identical over 8 bases. The CDR3 runs to 16 residues. V shed 0 bases, J shed 3 bases, and the junction held 7 bases outside the gene matches. Germline assignment: CDR1 SGHDN and CDR2 FVKESK. CDR3 loop: CASSQDHRTSYYEQYF. Written as DNA, the CDR3 is TGTGCCAGCAGCCAAGACCATCGGACTAGCTACTACGAGCAGTACTTC.

This chain joins TRBV6-5 and TRBJ1-2; TRBD1 aligns across 7 bases. The V gene's germline CDR1 is MNHEY and CDR2 SVGAGI. The CDR3 extends over 15 amino acids. After removal of 5 bases from V and 3 bases from J, the junction contained 9 bases not matched to a gene. This chain's CDR3 is CASSATGTVHYGYTF. The CDR3 DNA sequence: TGTGCCAGCAGTGCCACCGGGACAGTCCACTATGGCTACACCTTC.

The chain recombines TRBV5-4 with TRBJ2-7; 8 nucleotides align to TRBD1. CDR1 SGHNT and CDR2 YYREEE come from the germline V gene (reference sequence). Germline trimming cut 3 bases from V and 5 bases from J; bases unmatched to any gene: 7. The CDR3 length is 14 residues. CDR3 in amino acids: CASSWDRYVHEQYF. The DNA of the CDR3 is TGTGCCAGCAGCTGGGACAGGTACGTCCACGAGCAGTACTTC.

The V call is TRBV19, the J call TRBJ1-5; D remains unclear. The germline gives CDR1 LNHDA, CDR2 SQIVND (reference sequence). This CDR3 contains 13 residues. V shed 7 bases and J shed 7 bases, with 14 bases lying between them. The CDR3 loop reads CASISEEGQPQHF. The CDR3, as DNA: TGTGCCAGTATTTCAGAGGAGGGCCAGCCCCAGCATTTT.

This clone was detected a few times. CDR3 amino acids: CAWSPGYYNEQFF. Written as DNA, the CDR3 is TGTGCCTGGAGTCCGGGTTACTACAATGAGCAGTTCTTC. This chain uses TRBV30 with TRBJ2-1; D is ambiguous. V gave up 2 bases and J gave up 3 bases, with 8 bases separating them. The CDR3 runs 13 residues. Germline assignment: CDR1 GTSNPN and CDR2 SVGIG (reference sequence).